The clone carrying this T cell receptor (beta chain) was detected only once. V trimming: 0 bases; J trimming: 9 bases; junction bases outside the gene matches: 8. This CDR3 has 15 residues. From germline, CDR1 is SEHNR and CDR2 FQNEAQ (reference sequence). The data were obtained in a study of blood T cell repertoires in COVID-19. On the study more broadly: Material from acute and convalescent COVID-19 was sourced from the United States, Italy and Spain. The cDNA or gDNA used as material had been derived from T cells, B-cell-depleted T cells, or PBMCs.

Original processing methods: Nucleated cell number was recorded as an estimate derived from reference gene primer amplification. Sequencing used immunoSEQ multiplex PCR; TCRdb keeps in-frame clones, though not all of them. For V, J and clone size, that table is used; D and trimming come from the DNA. The sample lists more than 200,000 clones; 83% were seen once. This TCR was recovered from a woman between 45 and 60 years old with acute or convalescent COVID-19. The sequenced material came from peripheral blood. This rearrangement joins TRBV7-9 to TRBJ2-1; 7 bases match TRBD2. CDR3 DNA sequence: TGTGCCAGCAGCTTAGCGTGGGAGGGCCCTGGTGAGCAGTTCTTC. Its protein is CASSLAWEGPGEQFF.